What follows is one TCR beta chain and its context. The antigen is not known. These data come from a study of beta chain features in type 1 diabetes. The study, taken as a whole, reports: PCR might show a preference for shorter templates, equally across patients and controls.

J gave up 2 bases and V 5 bases, and 2 bases lay outside the gene matches. The CDR3 contains 14 residues. Germline-derived CDR1 and CDR2 are MDHEN and SYDVKM. Isolated RNA was reverse transcribed in full, so expressed TCRB transcripts were sequenced. Profiling relied on immunoSEQ multiplex PCR, and the TCRdb table lists in-frame clones only, not all of them. This table has about 340,000 clones, less than 10% appearing once. CD4+ naive, central memory, regulatory and stem cell-like memory subsets were isolated by sorting on CD45RO/CCR7/CD25/CD127/CD95/CD27. All of the sorted populations showed purity greater than 95%.

Sequenced input: central memory CD4+ T cells from blood. This TCR was sampled from a woman in her late teens or twenties in good health. J is TRBJ1-5 and V is TRBV28; 8 bases agree with TRBD1. The CDR3 is CASSRGQGNQPQHF. In DNA, the CDR3 is TGTGCCAGCAGTCGGGGACAGGGCAATCAGCCCCAGCATTTT.